The 18 T cell receptor beta chains listed next were all sequenced from one sample in a study of PD-1 blockade in classical Hodgkin lymphoma. Some clones are missing from TCRdb's copy, which holds only in-frame ones; the method was immunoSEQ multiplex PCR. The sample has 99,000 or so clones; approximately 89% are singletons. Time point: cycle 4 day 1 (C4D1), after about 6 weeks of nivolumab. Every patient was affected by relapse after autologous stem cell transplantation, while exposure to brentuximab vedotin was not uniform. The sample was peripheral blood mononuclear cells (PBMCs), taken before the fourth cycle of nivolumab. These receptors were obtained from a human donor with classical Hodgkin lymphoma.

The chain uses TRBV19 and TRBJ2-3; a weak D match, TRBD1 (5 bases). Trimming removed 4 bases at V and 0 bases at J, with 17 bases between. This CDR3 region has 17 residues. Germline V gives CDR1 LNHDA, CDR2 SQIVND (reference sequence). The chain's CDR3 is CASSSREFGPSTDTQYF. The CDR3 DNA reads TGTGCCAGTAGTAGCAGGGAATTCGGACCTAGCACAGATACGCAGTATTTT.

The chain couples TRBV19 to TRBJ2-1; D ambiguous. The CDR3 spans 12 residues. CDR1 is LNHDA and CDR2 is SQIVND in the germline V gene (reference sequence). V lost 4 bases to trimming and J lost 9 bases, with 10 bases between them. Here the CDR3 DNA reads TGTGCCAGTAGTACCCATAATGGTGAGCAGTTCTTC. Amino acid sequence: CASSTHNGEQFF.

The chain is built from TRBV6-5 and TRBJ2-6; D unclear. The V gene lost 0 bases and the J gene lost 0 bases, with 6 bases spanning the gap. This CDR3 spans 16 amino acids. The germline gives CDR1 MNHEY, CDR2 SVGAGI. CDR3 sequence reads: CASSYSLSSGANVLTF. The CDR3 DNA reads TGTGCCAGCAGTTACTCGCTGAGCTCTGGGGCCAACGTCCTGACTTTC.

The J gene is TRBJ1-5, the V gene TRBV7-8; D not resolved. The germline gives CDR1 SGHVS, CDR2 FQNEAQ. Trimming took off 2 bases at V and 8 bases at J, with 13 bases between the two ends. The CDR3 totals 14 residues. CDR3 sequence: CASSLRPADKPQHF. CDR3 sequence (DNA): TGTGCCAGCAGCTTAAGGCCAGCCGATAAGCCCCAGCATTTT.

This clone was seen only once. The rearrangement uses TRBV6-9 and TRBJ1-5, with D hard to call. The V and J ends lost 8 bases and 0 bases respectively, with 17 bases between them. The germline V gene encodes CDR1 MNHGY and CDR2 SVAAGI. The CDR3 totals 16 residues. CDR3 residues: CASRDDNAGSNQPQHF. DNA of the CDR3: TGTGCCAGCCGGGATGATAACGCAGGTAGCAATCAGCCCCAGCATTTT.

V gene TRBV19 combines with J gene TRBJ2-7, with 11 bases aligning to TRBD2. Germline lookup yields CDR1 LNHDA and CDR2 SQIVND (reference sequence). After removal of 2 bases from V and 6 bases from J, the junction contained 3 bases not matched to a gene. The CDR3 spans 14 residues. CDR3 residues: CASSIWLAGGEQYF. CDR3 nucleotides: TGTGCCAGTAGTATATGGCTAGCGGGAGGCGAGCAGTACTTC.

The genes are TRBV27 and TRBJ2-2; D ambiguous. Germline CDR1 is MNHEY and CDR2 is SMNVEV (reference sequence). Trimming stripped 2 bases from V and 8 bases from J, with 9 bases between. The CDR3 covers 13 residues. CDR3 residues: CASSLAVSGELFF. The CDR3 DNA follows: TGTGCCAGCAGTTTAGCGGTATCTGGGGAGCTGTTTTTT.

This clone turned up a few times. For the CDR3, the DNA is TGTGCCAGCAGCCAAGATCGGGGCGGGAGAGGGGAGCAGTTCTTC. It specifies CASSQDRGGRGEQFF. This sequence joins TRBV14 and TRBJ2-1; 7 bases agree with TRBD2. V dropped 0 bases and J dropped 10; count of bases not matched to a gene: 9. The CDR3 sequence is 15 residues long. Germline V CDR1 and CDR2: SGHDN, FVKESK. Based on the CDR3 plus reference TRBV14 and TRBJ2-1, the full variable domain is EAGVTQFPSHSVIEKGQTVTLRCDPISGHDNLYWYRRVMGKEIKFLLHFVKESKQDESGMPNNRFLAERTGGTYSTLKVQPAELEDSGVYFCASSQDRGGRGEQFFGPGTRLTVL.

The chain is built from TRBV28 and TRBJ2-5, with 7 nucleotides matching TRBD1. The ends lost 4 bases at V and 5 bases at J; junction bases unmatched: 7. The CDR3 extends over 14 amino acids. CDR1 MDHEN and CDR2 SYDVKM come from the germline V gene. The CDR3 DNA sequence: TGTGCCAGCAGTTCCGTTAGGGGGCGGGAGACCCAGTACTTC. It encodes CASSSVRGRETQYF.

V gene TRBV28 combines with J gene TRBJ2-7, with TRBD2 identical over 11 bases. The V gene end was trimmed by 5 bases and the J gene end by 5 bases; junction bases not matched to a gene: 11. The germline V gene has CDR1 MDHEN and CDR2 SYDVKM. The CDR3 is 16 amino acids. This chain's CDR3 is CASSPVLAGGPHEQYF. In DNA form, the CDR3 reads TGTGCCAGCAGTCCCGTTTTAGCGGGAGGGCCCCACGAGCAGTACTTC.

The rearrangement links TRBV28 to TRBJ1-5, with D hard to call. The V gene's germline CDR1 is MDHEN and CDR2 SYDVKM. This CDR3 spans 13 amino acids. V gave up 2 bases and J gave up 5 bases, with 7 bases separating them. The CDR3 bases are TGTGCCAGCAGTTTAATTCGGCATCAGCCCCAGCATTTT. It is translated as CASSLIRHQPQHF.

The chain recombines TRBV11-2 with TRBJ2-3; D gene unclear. The germline CDR1 and CDR2 sequences are SGHAT and FQNNGV. V lost 4 bases, J lost 3 bases, and 11 bases lay in between. The CDR3 covers 14 residues. The chain's CDR3 is CASSYRLETDTQYF. CDR3 nucleotide sequence: TGTGCCAGCAGCTATCGACTGGAGACAGATACGCAGTATTTT. The variable domain in full, completed from reference TRBV11-2 and TRBJ2-3, reads EAGVAQSPRYKIIEKRQSVAFWCNPISGHATLYWYQQILGQGPKLLIQFQNNGVVDDSQLPKDRFSAERLKGVDSTLKIQPAKLEDSAVYLCASSYRLETDTQYFGPGTRLTVL.

This clone has a single count. The chain is built from TRBV9 and TRBJ2-6, with 8 bases fitting TRBD1. V lost 3 bases and J lost 0; bases outside the gene matches: 8. The CDR3 totals 18 residues. Germline lookup yields CDR1 SGDLS and CDR2 YYNGEE. CDR3 in amino acids: CASSEWTGPLSGANVLTF. In DNA, the CDR3 is TGTGCCAGCAGCGAGTGGACAGGGCCCCTCTCTGGGGCCAACGTCCTGACTTTC.

This clone was seen once. The V call is TRBV6-1, the J call TRBJ1-4; D ambiguous. The CDR3 runs to 13 residues. The germline CDR1 and CDR2 sequences are MNHNS and SASEGT. V lost 3 bases, J lost 4 bases, and 6 bases lay in between. This CDR3 reads CASSEARNEKLFF. CDR3 nucleotide sequence: TGTGCCAGCAGTGAGGCTCGTAATGAAAAACTGTTTTTT.

The chain has TRBV9 and TRBJ1-5; D gene ambiguous. V was cut by 0 bases and J by 0 bases, with 7 bases left in between. Germline assignment: CDR1 SGDLS and CDR2 YYNGEE. This CDR3 contains 15 residues. The CDR3 coding sequence is TGTGCCAGCAGCGTAGACGGACTTAGCAATCAGCCCCAGCATTTT. Its protein is CASSVDGLSNQPQHF.

The chain carries TRBV6-6 and TRBJ2-1; possible D gene TRBD2, 6 bases. V gave up 0 bases and J gave up 3 bases, with 12 bases separating them. The germline V gene has CDR1 MNHNY and CDR2 SVGAGI (reference sequence). CDR3 length: 16 amino acids. The CDR3 region is CASSYSRDSYYNEQFF. Here the CDR3 DNA reads TGTGCCAGCAGTTACTCCCGGGACTCGTACTACAATGAGCAGTTCTTC.

This clone was seen once. The rearrangement uses TRBV18 and TRBJ2-1; 7 bases agree with TRBD2. The CDR3 has 16 amino acids. From germline, CDR1 is KGHSH and CDR2 LQKENI. V trimming: 0 bases; J trimming: 3 bases; junction bases outside the gene matches: 5. CDR3 coding DNA: TGTGCCAGCTCACCACCGGCTAGCGGAATCTACAATGAGCAGTTCTTC. Amino acids: CASSPPASGIYNEQFF.

This chain joins TRBV2 and TRBJ1-2, with D maybe TRBD1 (5 bases). With 4 bases removed from V and 8 bases from J, the gap between germline ends came to 17 bases. Germline V gene lookup returns CDR1 SNHLY and CDR2 FYNNEI. This CDR3 region has 14 residues. The CDR3 sequence: CASSAGLGSGGYTF. The CDR3 nucleotides read TGTGCCAGCAGTGCGGGACTCGGATCCGGAGGCTACACCTTC.